This T cell receptor (beta chain) is drawn from a study of a mutant IDH1 vaccine in newly diagnosed glioma. For the study at large: Vaccines began 4-6 weeks after radiotherapy alone, or with temozolomide cycles. Previous care, which was radiotherapy, temozolomide, or both, most often involved both. Study findings and constraints: There seemed to be no relation between pseudoprogression and changes in top peripheral T cell clonotypes.

Noted time point: week 47, end of study. Every vaccination contained 300 ug of the mutant IDH1 20-mer peptide and was paired with topical imiquimod. Donors had new WHO grade 3 or 4 IDH1-mutant, ATRX-lost astrocytomas. TCRdb keeps only in-frame clones here, not all; method: immunoSEQ multiplex PCR. The profile covers fewer than 40,000 clones, with 80% to 95% appearing a single time and just over 5% taken by the ten largest. Germline V CDR1 and CDR2: SNHLY, FYNNEI. V was cut by 8 bases and J by 7 bases, with 17 bases left in between. CDR3 length: 13 amino acids. To note about this clone: No antigen is known for it.

This receptor was taken from a woman between 40 and 50 years old with glioma. The V gene is TRBV2, the J gene TRBJ1-2, with D maybe TRBD1 (5 bases). The sequenced sample was PBMCs, obtained from a glioma patient whose treatment included an IDH1 peptide vaccine. This CDR3 is CASRTLNSAGYTF. In nucleotides, the CDR3 is TGTGCCAGCCGGACACTAAACAGCGCTGGCTACACCTTC. Complete variable domain (other parts from reference TRBV2 and TRBJ1-2): EPEVTQTPSHQVTQMGQEVILRCVPISNHLYFYWYRQILGQKVEFLVSFYNNEISEKSEIFDDQFSVERPDGSNFTLKIRSTKLEDSAMYFCASRTLNSAGYTFGSGTRLTVV.